Sequencing of this TCR beta chain was carried out in a study of blood T cells in healthy people across ages (dated by TCRdb to the mid-2010s). At the level of the whole study: In model experiments, template switching captured roughly one uniquely barcoded TCR beta cDNA molecule for every two T cells. Using deep sequencing normalized with unique cDNA molecular identifiers, the study measured how TCR beta repertoire diversity changes with age. Donors were grouped into four age groups: young (average approximately 15 years), middle-aged (39), aged (around 60) and long-lived (roughly 80). Donors of different ages were randomly distributed across sequencing lanes to avoid experimental bias. Using the same blood draw, the study looked at two additional independent replicas of 1 million unique cDNA reads for two donors, one aged 18 to 30 and the other aged 80 or older. Here is what the overall study found, with its caveats: Observed TCR beta diversity per million T cells fell roughly linearly with age, and a significant reduction was already apparent by age roughly 41. The CMV infection status of donors was not known, potentially confounding age-related changes in expanded clonotypes. A strong correlation was found between observed TCR beta diversity and the percentage of naive T cells measured by flow cytometry. Bulk unsorted PBMC profiling prevented conclusive comparison of naive and antigen-experienced compartments. Compared with the aged group, the long-lived group had more naive CD4+ T cells, fewer expanded clones and increased TCR diversity, a pattern suggesting age selection. Total diversity estimates from one million sequenced T cells were considered lower bounds and underestimates.

Library construction relied on 5' RACE. Sequencing was performed on an Illumina HiSeq 2500. The second PCR ran for roughly 7 to 12 cycles and used a J-beta primer mix along with a sample-barcoded 5' primer. A template-switch 5' adaptor carrying 12 random nucleotides introduced a unique molecular identifier onto each TCR beta cDNA molecule. Each sample yielded at least 2.5 million CDR3-containing paired-end reads. First-strand cDNA synthesis was performed from all RNA using the Mint cDNA synthesis kit, with priming by a TRBC-specific oligonucleotide. After uracil-DNA glycosylase treatment, a first 18-cycle PCR used universal primers M1SS and BC2_uni_R on all cDNA. The authors processed their data as follows. Each sample was normalized by randomly selecting 1 million high-quality reads, each carrying a distinct molecular identifier. Reads sharing molecular identifiers were discarded rather than binned into consensus sequences. MiTCR, run with a Q25 quality threshold and the strictest error-elimination algorithm, handled CDR3 identification, clonotype clustering and error correction. A nonparametric unseen species model using Euler transformation provided a lower-bound estimate of total TCR beta diversity. TCRdb trimmed public reads at Q25 via fastp, called clones via MiXCR and kept in-frame beta chains. Rows merge per CDR3 protein into single entries with the most common DNA and genes. These V and J calls originate from TCRdb's pipeline instead of the authors' own analysis. The sample records around 650,000 distinct CDR3 sequences, 32% of which are singletons. Of the sample, about 16% falls within the top ten clones.

Donors were a few dozen systemically healthy Caucasian individuals from Russia aged roughly 6 to 90 years. Each donor gave around 9.9 milliliters of peripheral blood, collected into EDTA-treated Vacutainer tubes. Ficoll-Paque density-gradient centrifugation was used to isolate PBMCs, with at least 6.5 million per sample. Total RNA, at least 6 micrograms per sample, was extracted from PBMCs with Trizol reagent. For every donor, flow cytometry on a PBMC aliquot measured the percentage of naive CD45RAhigh/CD27high T cells. Measured from the cysteine to the phenylalanine, the CDR3 is 14 residues long. Left in the record is the CDR3 DNA by itself, 42 bases read in frame from the first base. The germline V gene provides CDR1 SGHTA and CDR2 FQGTGA. Compared with germline, V lacks 3 bases and J lacks 5 bases; bases without a gene match: 3. This clonotype has a single count. Its antigen has not been determined. Nothing much larger sits one base from this clone, and base qualities are not available. A single read makes a weak case.

The sequence joins TRBV7-3 to TRBJ2-1, and TRBD1 aligns with 8 junction nucleotides. Sequencing was performed on blood. This TCR derives from an elderly woman in good health. Donor details come from another sample of the same person, matched by shared clones. The nucleotide sequence reads TGTGCCAGCAGCTTTGGGGGACAGGACAATGAGCAGTTCTTC. Its protein product is CASSFGGQDNEQFF.